These 3 T cell receptor beta chains were all obtained from the same sample, sequenced in a study of T cell responses to AZD1222 COVID-19 vaccine. Only in-frame clones appear in the TCRdb table, and some are missing; sequencing was by immunoSEQ multiplex PCR. The profile shows approximately 120,000 clones, about 90% of them singletons. Source: peripheral blood, taken on day 0 of AZD1222 vaccination. The receptor set was obtained from an adult in good health.

V usage is TRBV7-2 and J usage is TRBJ2-3; maybe TRBD2 (5 bases). The CDR3 consists of 13 residues. The germline V gene has CDR1 SGHTA and CDR2 FQGNSA. V lost 1 base and J lost 14, with 16 bases in between. DNA for the CDR3: TGTGCCAGCAGCTTAGTGGTAGGGAGTGGGCGGTATTTT. Translation: CASSLVVGSGRYF.

The chain is built from TRBV7-9 and TRBJ2-3, with TRBD2 matching over 7 bases. CDR3 length equals 13 residues. V lost 5 bases, J lost 5 bases, and 4 bases stayed unmatched. Germline CDR1 SEHNR, CDR2 FQNEAQ (reference sequence). This chain's CDR3 is CASSRRGEDTQYF. As DNA, the CDR3 is TGTGCCAGCAGCCGACGGGGGGAAGATACGCAGTATTTT.

The gene calls are TRBV28 and TRBJ1-1; 7 bases agree with TRBD1. CDR1 is MDHEN, CDR2 SYDVKM, per germline. This CDR3 contains 11 residues. The CDR3 reads CATGTNTEAFF. CDR3 DNA: TGTGCGACAGGGACCAACACTGAAGCTTTCTTT.